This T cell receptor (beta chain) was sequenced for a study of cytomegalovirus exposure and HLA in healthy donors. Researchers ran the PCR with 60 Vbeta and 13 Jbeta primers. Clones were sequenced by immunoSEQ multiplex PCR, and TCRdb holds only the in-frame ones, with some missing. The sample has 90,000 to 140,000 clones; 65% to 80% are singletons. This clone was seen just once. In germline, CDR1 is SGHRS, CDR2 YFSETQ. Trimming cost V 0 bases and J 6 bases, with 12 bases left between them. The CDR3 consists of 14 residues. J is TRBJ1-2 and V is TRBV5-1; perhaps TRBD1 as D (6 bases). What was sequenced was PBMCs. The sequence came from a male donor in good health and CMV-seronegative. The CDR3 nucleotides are TGCGCCAGCAGCTTGGGAGCGACAGGTGATGGCTACACCTTC. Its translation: CASSLGATGDGYTF. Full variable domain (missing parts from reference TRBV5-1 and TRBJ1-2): KAGVTQTPRYLIKTRGQQVTLSCSPISGHRSVSWYQQTPGQGLQFLFEYFSETQRNKGNFPGRFSGRQFSNSRSEMNVSTLELGDSALYLCASSLGATGDGYTFGSGTRLTVV.